The source of this TCR beta chain is a study of T cells in Graves' hyperthyroidism and ophthalmopathy. About the research overall: Specimen type is peripheral blood, collected at initial diagnosis prior to any treatment.

Regions amplified from RNA transcripts were the TCR beta CDR3 regions. RT-PCR in the first round (using the HTBI primer set) targeted the TCR CDR3. TCRdb fed the multiplex PCR reads into MiXCR, producing one record per CDR3 protein. The repertoire holds about 500,000 distinct CDR3 sequences, around 15% seen once, with 25% to 35% in the top ten. This clonotype was found many times. Source material: blood. This receptor was identified in a woman in her twenties or thirties with Graves' ophthalmopathy.

CDR3 sequence (DNA): TGTGCCAGCAGCTCTAGCGGGAGGGCCGGTGAGCAGTTCTTC. This codes for CASSSSGRAGEQFF. The chain joins TRBV7-3 to TRBJ2-1, with 12 bases lining up with TRBD2. V trimming: 4 bases; J trimming: 9 bases; junction bases outside the gene matches: 4. Germline V gene sequence: CDR1 SGHTA, CDR2 FQGTGA. There are 14 residues in the CDR3.